The rows below give T cell receptor beta chains drawn from one sample of a study of T cell responses to AZD1222 COVID-19 vaccine. Profiling relied on immunoSEQ multiplex PCR, and the TCRdb table lists in-frame clones only, not all of them. Found here are 150,000 or so clones, roughly nine tenths of them singletons; the top ten hold 4.5% to 6.5%. Specimen: peripheral blood, collected on day 0 of AZD1222 vaccination. All receptors come from an adult in good health. CDR3s include the opening cysteine and the closing phenylalanine or tryptophan. The D gene is left open where the match is weak. Clone sizes are given selectively: once, few, many, or a class where the clone is expanded.

cdr3_aa	cdr3_nt	clone_size	d_call	v_call	j_call
CASSSGIGSGNTIYF	TGTGCCAGCAGCTCGGGCATCGGCTCTGGAAACACCATATATTTT	few	NA	TRBV11-2	TRBJ1-3
CASSRIGQGLWNTEAFF	TGTGCCAGCAGTCGGATTGGCCAGGGGCTCTGGAACACTGAAGCTTTCTTT	NA	NA	TRBV6-6	TRBJ1-1
CASSLRGQGVGGYTF	TGTGCCAGCAGCTTAAGGGGGCAGGGAGTAGGTGGCTACACCTTC	NA	NA	TRBV7-3	TRBJ1-2
CASSFSPSTGSYNEQFF	TGTGCCAGCAGTTTCAGCCCCTCGACAGGGAGCTACAATGAGCAGTTCTTC	NA	TRBD1	TRBV6-2/TRBV6-3	TRBJ2-1
CASSQVFWTSGARAGELFF	TGCGCCAGCAGCCAAGTCTTTTGGACTAGCGGCGCAAGGGCCGGGGAGCTGTTTTTT	NA	TRBD2	TRBV4-3	TRBJ2-2
CASTLTGDQPQHF	TGTGCCAGCACCTTGACAGGGGATCAGCCCCAGCATTTT	NA	TRBD1	TRBV12-3/TRBV12-4	TRBJ1-5
CASSKVKGVYCNQPQHF	TGTGCCAGCAGCAAAGTTAAGGGGGTCTATTGCAATCAGCCCCAGCATTTT	NA	NA	TRBV21-1	TRBJ1-5
CASSGGGPGNTIYF	TGTGCCAGCAGCGGAGGAGGGCCAGGAAACACCATATATTTT	NA	NA	TRBV9	TRBJ1-3
CASSFSGNTEAFF	TGTGCCAGCAGTTTCTCGGGGAACACTGAAGCTTTCTTT	once	NA	TRBV6-2/TRBV6-3	TRBJ1-1
CVRSSPGAGPYNEQFF	TGTGTCAGAAGCTCCCCCGGGGCAGGGCCATACAATGAGCAGTTCTTC	NA	NA	TRBV7-5	TRBJ2-1
CASSGGFGNTIYF	TGTGCCAGCAGCGGAGGATTCGGAAACACCATATATTTT	NA	NA	TRBV3-1/TRBV3-2	TRBJ1-3
CASSFQNTEAFF	TGTGCCAGCAGCTTCCAAAACACTGAAGCTTTCTTT	NA	NA	TRBV11-3	TRBJ1-1
CAISEGRVHGYTF	TGTGCCATCAGTGAGGGCAGGGTTCATGGCTACACCTTC	NA	NA	TRBV10-3	TRBJ1-2
CASEVGPYNEQFF	TGTGCCAGCGAGGTGGGTCCATACAATGAGCAGTTCTTC	NA	NA	TRBV28	TRBJ2-1
CASSPEGEVAFF	TGTGCCAGCTCACCAGAGGGGGAGGTAGCTTTCTTT	NA	NA	TRBV18	TRBJ1-1
CASSYPGTFSNQPQHF	TGTGCCAGCAGTTACCCGGGCACGTTCAGCAATCAGCCCCAGCATTTT	NA	NA	TRBV6-5	TRBJ1-5
CASSIGQTNTGELFF	TGTGCCAGTAGTATTGGGCAAACGAACACCGGGGAGCTGTTTTTT	NA	NA	TRBV19	TRBJ2-2
CASSQTGTSGSSSYEQYF	TGTGCCAGCAGTCAGACCGGGACTAGCGGGAGTAGCTCCTACGAGCAGTACTTC	NA	TRBD2	TRBV6-6	TRBJ2-7
CASSSMVGDEQFF	TGTGCCAGCAGCTCCATGGTGGGGGATGAGCAGTTCTTC	NA	NA	TRBV7-3	TRBJ2-1
CASSSQGALSYEQYF	TGTGCCAGCAGCTCCCAGGGGGCGTTGTCCTACGAGCAGTACTTC	NA	TRBD1	TRBV7-8	TRBJ2-7
CASSLYQGHYEQYF	TGTGCCAGCAGCTTATACCAGGGCCACTACGAGCAGTACTTC	NA	NA	TRBV11-3	TRBJ2-7
CASSPPYTRQGDTIYF	TGTGCCAGCTCACCGCCTTATACCCGACAGGGGGACACCATATATTTT	NA	TRBD1	TRBV18	TRBJ1-3
CATRYPKTGITDTQYF	TGCGCCACCCGATACCCAAAAACAGGAATCACAGATACGCAGTATTTT	NA	NA	TRBV10-2	TRBJ2-3
CASSESLSSYEQYF	TGCGCCAGCAGTGAGTCGCTCAGCTCCTACGAGCAGTACTTC	NA	NA	TRBV10-1	TRBJ2-7
CASRDRAFSEQYF	TGTGCCAGCAGGGACAGGGCATTCTCCGAGCAGTACTTC	NA	TRBD1	TRBV27	TRBJ2-7
CASSFQGVNQPQHF	TGTGCCAGCAGCTTCCAGGGGGTCAATCAGCCCCAGCATTTT	NA	TRBD1	TRBV6-2/TRBV6-3	TRBJ1-5